The entry that follows covers one T cell receptor beta chain sequence. This clone came up a few times. Its antigen target is currently unknown. Base qualities are not recorded, but no much larger clone differs from it by a single base. Before undergoing thyroid surgery, none of the patients had been given any kind of treatment. Using T-cell receptor beta sequencing, the researchers looked back retrospectively at clinical samples from patients, gathered between about 2011 and 2018. Via the germline V gene, CDR1 is MNHNS and CDR2 SASEGT. V is reduced by 4 bases and J by 3 bases, leaving a spacing of 9 bases between them. The CDR3 starts with the cysteine, ends with the phenylalanine, and has 13 residues. The only DNA kept is the CDR3, 39 bases in frame from the first base. This sample is drawn from a study of metastatic and nonmetastatic thyroid tumors (TCRdb year 2020). Background for the entire study: Repertoires from peripheral blood and from tumor or nodule tissue samples of malignant and benign thyroid patients were compared.

Study-wide conclusions, independent of this receptor: TCR beta diversity was reported as significantly higher in malignant tumors than in benign nodules, in both blood and tumor samples.

The method was PCR. Instrument on record: Illumina HiSeq 4000. The TCR beta-chain CDR3 region of each patient was profiled by high-throughput sequencing. In the paper's pipeline: CDR3 differences across clinicopathological groups were used to build a classifier for discriminating distant-metastatic papillary thyroid cancer patients. To measure repertoire diversity the researchers used the Shannon index, while the Morisita-Horn index served to gauge how similar the tumor and blood repertoires were. TCRdb cleaned the public reads at Q25 with fastp, built clones with MiXCR and kept in-frame beta chains. TCRdb, rather than the study authors, made the V and J calls. The sample records about 15,000 clones, roughly 36% of which are singletons. The ten largest clones represent 9.5% to 11% of the sample.

The TCR was taken from a male donor with papillary thyroid cancer or a benign thyroid nodule (not recorded which). Some clones in this sample may be carry-over from other donors' samples. The sequenced sample consisted of tumor tissue. The chain uses TRBV6-1 and TRBJ1-1, and perhaps TRBD1 as D gene, on 5 matching bases. The CDR3 has the sequence CASSAQEDTEAFF. The bases read TGTGCCAGCAGTGCACAGGAAGACACTGAAGCTTTCTTT.